A single sample gave rise to the 3 T cell receptor beta chains below, sequenced in a study of blood T cell repertoires in COVID-19. The repertoire was sequenced with immunoSEQ multiplex PCR; TCRdb's copy has only in-frame clones and lacks some. The data hold approximately 110,000 clones, with 85% to 90% observed a single time. The sample was peripheral blood. Receptors originate from a woman of 80 years or more with COVID-19, enrolled during active disease.

The chain combines TRBV25-1 with TRBJ2-7; tentative D call: TRBD1 (6 bases). The CDR3 covers 14 residues. Germline CDR1 reads MGHDK; CDR2 reads SYGVNS. V was pared by 5 bases and J by 4 bases, with 15 bases between. The CDR3 region is CASSMTGLIYEQYF. For the CDR3, the DNA is TGTGCCAGCAGTATGACAGGACTTATATACGAGCAGTACTTC.

This clone came up once. The DNA of the CDR3 is TGTGCCAGCAGCCTACTAATCCCGGTGGTTCAAGAGACCCAGTACTTC. Translated, it gives CASSLLIPVVQETQYF. The genes are TRBV7-9 and TRBJ2-5, with D unclear. The CDR3 sequence is 16 residues long. Trimming removed 5 bases at V and 2 bases at J, with 18 bases between. The germline V gene encodes CDR1 SEHNR and CDR2 FQNEAQ (reference sequence).

The gene calls are TRBV5-6 and TRBJ2-3; 8 nucleotides agree with TRBD2. With V trimmed by 0 bases and J by 2 bases, 5 bases remained unmatched. CDR3 length equals 16 residues. The germline V gene encodes CDR1 SGHDT and CDR2 YYEEEE. The CDR3 sequence is CASSLGSGSNTDTQYF. The CDR3, as DNA: TGTGCCAGCAGCTTGGGGAGCGGGAGCAACACAGATACGCAGTATTTT. The full variable domain, rest sourced from reference TRBV5-6 and TRBJ2-3, is DAGVTQSPTHLIKTRGQQVTLRCSPKSGHDTVSWYQQALGQGPQFIFQYYEEEERQRGNFPDRFSGHQFPNYSSELNVNALLLGDSALYLCASSLGSGSNTDTQYFGPGTRLTVL.